The 28 T cell receptor beta chains below come from one sample, sequenced in a study of T-cell reconstitution after alpha-beta-depleted transplantation in children. Library preparation (for TCRbeta) was performed with unique molecular identifiers. TCRdb recomputed calls from the PCR reads with MiXCR, one row per CDR3 protein. The sample has roughly 200,000 distinct CDR3 sequences; under 8.5% are singletons. The sequencing used PBMCs, mostly from graft donor cells, collected 360 days after TCRalphabeta/CD19-depleted stem cell transplant. The receptors come from a male patient aged 2-9 years who had a stem cell transplant for acute myeloid leukemia, so the T cells may come from the graft donor.

The rearrangement joins TRBV7-2 to TRBJ2-2, with 8 bases lining up with TRBD1. This CDR3 region has 16 residues. CDR1 and CDR2 from the germline V gene are SGHTA and FQGNSA. With V trimmed by 6 bases and J by 6 bases, 12 bases remained unmatched. CDR3 residues: CASSLNRGSLAGELFF. The CDR3 DNA reads TGTGCCAGCAGTTTAAACAGGGGGAGTTTAGCCGGGGAGCTGTTTTTT.

V usage is TRBV18 and J usage is TRBJ1-4, with 7 bases lining up with TRBD1. The V segment lost 3 bases and the J segment 4 bases; nucleotides outside the gene matches: 11. Per the germline V gene, CDR1 is KGHSH and CDR2 is LQKENI. The CDR3 is 17 residues long. This CDR3 reads CASSPSGTAAVNEKLFF. The CDR3 DNA reads TGTGCCAGCTCACCTTCGGGGACAGCGGCGGTTAATGAAAAACTGTTTTTT.

This clonotype has just a few counts. The CDR3 protein is CSARDLGSVRYVEQFF. The CDR3 region has the DNA TGCAGTGCTAGAGATCTGGGTAGCGTCCGGTATGTTGAGCAGTTCTTC. This chain connects TRBV20-1 to TRBJ2-1, with a tentative D call TRBD2 (5 bases). The CDR3 sequence is 16 residues long. Trimming left V 0 bases short and J 9 bases short, with 21 bases between. CDR1 DFQATT and CDR2 SNEGSKA come from the germline V gene (reference sequence).

The chain links TRBV3-1 to TRBJ1-1; D may be TRBD1 (5 bases). This CDR3 has 16 residues. V was clipped by 1 base and J by 1 base, with 13 bases between them. Germline CDR1 reads LGHDT; CDR2 reads YNNKEL (reference sequence). The CDR3 region has the DNA TGTGCCAGCAGCCAAGCCTCCGGGACGGCGAACACTGAAGCTTTCTTT. Translating it yields CASSQASGTANTEAFF.

This clonotype has at least ten counts. This chain links TRBV29-1 with TRBJ2-3; 11 bases are a match to TRBD2. CDR3 size: 16 residues. Germline CDR1 SQVTM, CDR2 ANQGSEA. V was clipped by 4 bases and J by 2 bases; unmatched bases: 8. DNA of the CDR3: TGCAGCGTTGGTACCCGACTAGCGGGACTCACAGATACGCAGTATTTT. Translated: CSVGTRLAGLTDTQYF.

At least ten counts were recorded for this clonotype. The chain is built from TRBV7-9 and TRBJ2-1; 7 nucleotides line up with TRBD1. Germline V gene lookup returns CDR1 SEHNR and CDR2 FQNEAQ (reference sequence). With 5 bases clipped from V and 8 bases from J, the junction kept 12 bases outside the gene matches. The CDR3 length is 15 residues. In nucleotides, the CDR3 is TGTGCCAGCAGCCCCAACCGGTCAGGGGGAGATGAGCAGTTCTTC. Residues: CASSPNRSGGDEQFF.

This clonotype has just a few counts. The rearrangement joins TRBV18 to TRBJ2-1; TRBD2 agrees at 7 bases. The junction had 6 bases not matched to a gene; V was cut back by 6 bases and J by 4 bases. The CDR3 totals 14 residues. The germline V gene encodes CDR1 KGHSH and CDR2 LQKENI. In DNA, the CDR3 is TGTGCCAGCTCCTCGGGACTAAATTACAATGAGCAGTTCTTC. This gives the protein CASSSGLNYNEQFF.

V is TRBV12-3 or TRBV12-4 and J is TRBJ2-1; 8 positions match TRBD2. This CDR3 has 17 amino acids. V shed 6 bases, J shed 1 base, and the junction held 11 bases outside the gene matches. CDR3: CASSTGGGKSSYNEQFF. DNA of the CDR3: TGTGCCAGCAGCACGGGGGGGGGCAAGTCTTCCTACAATGAGCAGTTCTTC.

CDR3 loop: CASSKGQGIPGELFF. CDR3 sequence (DNA): TGTGCCAGCAGCAAGGGACAGGGGATTCCCGGGGAGCTGTTTTTT. The chain couples TRBV7-8 to TRBJ2-2; 10 bases match TRBD1. The J segment lost 6 bases and the V segment lost 5 bases, leaving 6 bases of the junction unmatched. This CDR3 region has 15 residues. The germline V gene encodes CDR1 SGHVS and CDR2 FQNEAQ.

This clonotype was detected a few times. V gene TRBV5-1 combines with J gene TRBJ2-3; tentative D call: TRBD2 (5 bases). The length of the CDR3 is 15 residues. Trimming shortened V by 4 bases and J by 1 base, and 13 bases separated the two germline ends. The germline V gene encodes CDR1 SGHRS and CDR2 YFSETQ. The CDR3 loop is CASSGRGLGTDTQYF. The DNA for the CDR3 is TGCGCCAGCAGCGGGCGAGGGCTAGGCACAGATACGCAGTATTTT.

The table lists this clonotype with many counts. The chain links TRBV20-1 to TRBJ2-1; D gene unclear. This CDR3 region has 14 residues. Germline loops: CDR1 DFQATT, CDR2 SNEGSKA (reference sequence). V lost 0 bases and J lost 2, with 8 bases in between. The CDR3 protein is CSARDDGPYNEQFF. The CDR3 nucleotides are TGCAGTGCTAGAGATGACGGTCCCTACAATGAGCAGTTCTTC.

The chain combines TRBV29-1 with TRBJ2-1, with 7 bases identical to TRBD1. V lost 4 bases to trimming and J lost 1 base; unmatched junction nucleotides: 7. From germline, CDR1 is SQVTM and CDR2 ANQGSEA. The CDR3 consists of 15 residues. CDR3 residues: CSVVGGALSYNEQFF. As DNA, the CDR3 is TGCAGCGTTGTAGGGGGCGCTTTGTCCTACAATGAGCAGTTCTTC.

This clonotype was observed a handful of times. The chain recombines TRBV5-6 with TRBJ2-7; 8 nucleotides align to TRBD1. The CDR3 extends over 17 amino acids. V shed 3 bases, J shed 3 bases, and the junction held 14 bases outside the gene matches. Per the germline V gene, CDR1 is SGHDT and CDR2 is YYEEEE. CDR3 protein: CASSSWTTGAIIYEQYV. The CDR3 DNA is TGTGCCAGCAGCTCCTGGACGACAGGGGCGATCATCTACGAGCAGTACGTC.

This clonotype was counted ten times or more. The rearrangement joins TRBV20-1 to TRBJ2-7; 7 bases match TRBD1. CDR1 and CDR2 from the germline V gene are DFQATT and SNEGSKA (reference sequence). The V and J ends lost 6 bases and 2 bases, in that order; junction bases with no gene match: 10. The CDR3 is 14 amino acids. The CDR3 bases are TGCAGTGCGGTGGACAGGCGTCTCCCCTACGAGCAGTACGTC. As protein: CSAVDRRLPYEQYV.

This clonotype was seen many times. The chain couples TRBV7-3 to TRBJ2-2; D possibly matches TRBD1 or TRBD2 (5 bases each). Per the germline V gene, CDR1 is SGHTA and CDR2 is FQGTGA. The V end lost 6 bases, the J end lost 3 bases, and 11 bases lay between the germline ends. CDR3 size: 14 residues. The CDR3 loop is CASRPLGDTGELFF. CDR3 nucleotides: TGTGCCAGCAGACCCTTGGGGGACACCGGGGAGCTGTTTTTT.

On this clonotype: Given a much more abundant clone one base away, this may be a read error. The CDR3 does not end in the conserved phenylalanine or tryptophan, so this is likely a read error. The chain carries TRBV25-1 and TRBJ2-1, with D perhaps matching TRBD2 (5 bases). The CDR3 runs 15 residues. V shed 3 bases and J shed 6 bases, with 15 bases lying between them. Germline V gives CDR1 MGHDK, CDR2 SYGVNS. CDR3 sequence: CASSDQAAPFNEQFC. CDR3 nucleotide sequence: TGTGCCAGCAGTGACCAAGCGGCGCCTTTCAATGAGCAGTTCTGC.

This clonotype has at least ten counts. This chain links TRBV12-3 or TRBV12-4 with TRBJ2-6; D is ambiguous. The CDR3 spans 13 residues. Trimming took 3 bases from V and 5 from J, leaving 5 bases between them. CDR3 DNA sequence: TGTGCCAGCAGTTTCGTGCGGGCCAACGTCCTGACTTTC. This gives the protein CASSFVRANVLTF.

This clonotype came up a few times. The CDR3 DNA reads as TGCGCCAGCAGCTCCAAAGCGGGGGGCACAGATACGCAGTATTTT. Translating gives CASSSKAGGTDTQYF. V is TRBV5-1 and J is TRBJ2-3; 8 bases agree with TRBD2. Germline V gene data show CDR1 as SGHRS and CDR2 as YFSETQ. This CDR3 region has 15 residues. Trimming at V came to 3 bases and at J to 1 base, leaving 4 bases not matched to a gene.

This clonotype was counted between two and nine times. The gene calls are TRBV7-9 and TRBJ2-1, with TRBD2 matching over 12 bases. The J segment lost 6 bases and the V segment lost 4 bases, leaving 4 bases of the junction unmatched. Germline V gene sequence: CDR1 SEHNR, CDR2 FQNEAQ (reference sequence). CDR3 size: 15 residues. CDR3 bases: TGTGCCAGCAGCTCCTTGGGACTAGCGGGCAATGAGCAGTTCTTC. It codes for CASSSLGLAGNEQFF.

This sequence joins TRBV5-6 and TRBJ1-2, with no clear D. From germline, CDR1 is SGHDT and CDR2 YYEEEE. V was trimmed by 1 base and J by 6 bases, leaving 4 bases between them. The CDR3 sequence is 11 residues long. CDR3 protein: CASSLMDGYTF. Here the CDR3 DNA reads TGTGCCAGCAGCTTGATGGATGGCTACACCTTC.

This clonotype was recorded many times. The CDR3, as DNA: TGTGCCAGTCCCCACGGGTCCGATGAGCAGTTCTTC. This encodes CASPHGSDEQFF. This sequence joins TRBV12-3 or TRBV12-4 and TRBJ2-1; D is uncertain. V shed 9 bases and J shed 8 bases, with 14 bases lying between them. CDR3 length: 12 amino acids.

This clonotype was detected a few times. The chain carries TRBV7-2 and TRBJ2-7, with 10 bases lining up with TRBD1. The J segment lost 2 bases and the V segment lost 5 bases, leaving 3 bases of the junction unmatched. From germline, CDR1 is SGHTA and CDR2 FQGNSA. The CDR3 runs 14 residues. CDR3 sequence: CASSRDRGPYEQYF. CDR3 nucleotide sequence: TGTGCCAGCAGCCGAGACAGGGGGCCCTACGAGCAGTACTTC.

The rearrangement links TRBV6-1 to TRBJ2-7; possibly TRBD1 for D (6 bases). Per the germline V gene, CDR1 is MNHNS and CDR2 is SASEGT. V lost 11 bases, J lost 3 bases, and 14 bases lay in between. The CDR3 runs to 12 residues. The CDR3 loop is CALDWTVYEQYF. CDR3 DNA: TGTGCCCTTGACTGGACAGTCTACGAGCAGTACTTC.

The chain has TRBV6-5 and TRBJ2-7, with 12 bases fitting TRBD2. J gave up 6 bases and V 0 bases, and 15 bases lay outside the gene matches. The CDR3 covers 19 residues. Germline lookup yields CDR1 MNHEY and CDR2 SVGAGI. CDR3: CASSYSPNKRLAGAGEQYF. The CDR3 DNA is TGTGCCAGCAGTTACTCGCCCAACAAACGACTAGCGGGAGCTGGCGAGCAGTACTTC.

Many counts were recorded for this clonotype. The rearrangement links TRBV18 to TRBJ1-3; no clear D. Germline lookup yields CDR1 KGHSH and CDR2 LQKENI. V was cut by 2 bases and J by 0 bases, with 8 bases left in between. The CDR3 has 15 residues. The CDR3 here is CASSPYSNSGNTIYF. Written as DNA, the CDR3 is TGTGCCAGCTCACCATACTCTAACTCTGGAAACACCATATATTTT. The full variable domain, with the rest looked up from reference TRBV18 and TRBJ1-3, is NAGVMQNPRHLVRRRGQEARLRCSPMKGHSHVYWYRQLPEEGLKFMVYLQKENIIDESGMPKERFSAEFPKEGPSILRIQQVVRGDSAAYFCASSPYSNSGNTIYFGEGSWLTVV.

This clonotype was observed at least ten times. V usage is TRBV10-3 and J usage is TRBJ2-3; 10 nucleotides align to TRBD2. Trimming removed 4 bases from V and 2 bases from J; junction bases left unmatched: 3. CDR3 length: 15 amino acids. Per germline, CDR1 ENHRY and CDR2 SYGVKD. The CDR3 DNA follows: TGTGCCATCAGTGGAGGGACTAGCGTCACAGATACGCAGTATTTT. Its protein is CAISGGTSVTDTQYF.

Here the CDR3 reads CASSFGGDTQYF. The CDR3 DNA is TGTGCCAGCAGCTTCGGGGGAGATACGCAGTATTTT. The chain recombines TRBV5-5 with TRBJ2-3, with D possibly matching TRBD2 (6 bases). The CDR3 is made up of 12 amino acids. Trimming took off 2 bases at V and 5 bases at J, with 6 bases between the two ends. Germline lookup yields CDR1 SGHKS and CDR2 YYEKEE (reference sequence).

This clonotype was found a few times. V gene TRBV7-9 combines with J gene TRBJ2-1; 9 positions agree with TRBD2. Germline V CDR1 and CDR2: SEHNR, FQNEAQ (reference sequence). The CDR3 spans 14 residues. V shed 5 bases and J 2 bases; nucleotides not matched to a gene: 1. The CDR3 nucleotides are TGTGCCAGCAGCGCTAGCGGGACCTACAATGAGCAGTTCTTC. Translated: CASSASGTYNEQFF.